A single TCR beta chain is shown here with its context. Its antigen is as yet unknown. TCRdb reanalyzed the 5' RACE reads, giving one entry per CDR3 protein sequence and no DNA. This table lists roughly 90,000 distinct CDR3 sequences. The entry originates in a study of monozygotic twins with inflammatory bowel disease. Study-level results: Differences in immunosuppressive treatment may have been a source of added variability in patient repertoires.

The receptor was derived from a human donor with ulcerative colitis or Crohn's disease, or a healthy co-twin of an affected twin (not recorded which). The sequencing sample was made of blood.

The CDR3: CAISRERGQSIYF. This chain links TRBV10-3 with TRBJ1-3; the D call from TCRdb, TRBD1, cannot be confirmed without DNA. The length of the CDR3 is 13 residues. CDR1 and CDR2 from the germline V gene are ENHRY and SYGVKD.